A few counts support the clone carrying this TCR beta chain. These data are taken from a study of cytomegalovirus exposure and HLA in healthy donors. With 7 bases clipped from V and 0 bases from J, the junction kept 6 bases outside the gene matches. The CDR3 is 14 residues long. Germline CDR1 reads MNHEY; CDR2 reads SMNVEV (reference sequence). The primer mix had 60 Vbeta and 13 Jbeta primers. Method: immunoSEQ multiplex PCR; TCRdb's copy keeps in-frame clones and lacks some. The sample carries approximately 160,000 clones, over 60% recorded once. All the people who gave samples were healthy bone marrow donors.

Sequencing was carried out using PBMCs. J is TRBJ2-7 and V is TRBV27, with 7 nucleotides matching TRBD2. The sequence was obtained from a woman in her thirties in good health and CMV-seropositive. The CDR3 region has the DNA TGTGCCAGCAACCCGGGAGGCTCCTCCTACGAGCAGTACTTC. It codes for CASNPGGSSYEQYF.